This TCR beta chain was profiled in a study of OX40 agonist ivuxolimab in advanced cancers. Study summary: Prior checkpoint blockade (anti-PD-1, anti-PD-L1 or anti-CTLA-4) was permitted; approximately 40% had it.

Study outcomes and limitations: In the 0.1 to 3.0 mg/kg range, CD4+ and CD8+ blood T cells had expanded clonally by week 6. Clonal expansion was among the lowest in partial responders at 0.1-3.0 mg/kg, especially CD8+.

After removal of 2 bases from V and 5 bases from J, the junction contained 9 bases not matched to a gene. The CDR3 totals 17 residues. Germline V gene lookup returns CDR1 SQVTM and CDR2 ANQGSEA. Generated by immunoSEQ multiplex PCR, the TCRdb table keeps only in-frame clones and is missing some. The sample records some 41,000 clones, more than 70% being singletons. Concerning this clone itself: Its antigen is still unknown.

The sequencing used CD4+ or CD8+ T cells sorted from blood, collected in a trial of the OX40 agonist ivuxolimab. This sequence joins TRBV29-1 and TRBJ2-5; 15 bases are shared with TRBD2. The clonotype comes from an adult with an advanced solid tumor such as melanoma, head and neck, liver or kidney cancer. The CDR3 loop reads CSVERGLAGGSGETQYF. The DNA of the CDR3 is TGCAGCGTTGAAAGGGGACTAGCGGGGGGCTCGGGTGAGACCCAGTACTTC.